The 18 T cell receptor beta chains reported below all come from one sample, sequenced in a study of blood T cell repertoires in COVID-19. Sequencing was performed with immunoSEQ multiplex PCR; in TCRdb, only in-frame clones are kept and a portion is missing. This table holds roughly 140,000 clones, around nine tenths found once. The sequencing sample was made of peripheral blood. These receptors originate from a woman aged 40 to 50 with acute or convalescent COVID-19.

CDR3 sequence: CASSQTGLASTDTQYF. The CDR3 DNA sequence: TGTGCCAGCAGTCAGACGGGACTAGCGAGCACAGATACGCAGTATTTT. V and J are TRBV2 and TRBJ2-3; TRBD2 aligns across 10 bases. Germline V gene sequence: CDR1 SNHLY, CDR2 FYNNEI. Losses at the gene ends were 5 bases for V and 0 bases for J; bases not matched to a gene: 5. The CDR3 extends over 16 amino acids.

V usage is TRBV20-1 and J usage is TRBJ2-7; D unresolved. CDR3 length: 11 residues. Trimming shortened V by 0 bases and J by 4 bases, and 4 bases separated the two germline ends. Germline CDR1 DFQATT, CDR2 SNEGSKA (reference sequence). The CDR3 region is CSARDKYEQYF. The CDR3 DNA reads as TGCAGTGCTAGAGATAAATACGAGCAGTACTTC.

V and J are TRBV20-1 and TRBJ2-7; TRBD2 matches 14 bases. V trimming: 3 bases; J trimming: 5 bases; junction bases outside the gene matches: 3. Per the germline V gene, CDR1 is DFQATT and CDR2 is SNEGSKA (reference sequence). The CDR3 is 14 amino acids. Written as DNA, the CDR3 is TGCAGTGCTAGTGGGACTAGCGGGAGTGACGAGCAGTACTTC. The encoded protein is CSASGTSGSDEQYF.

The chain combines TRBV7-8 with TRBJ1-1; 10 bases fit TRBD1. The germline CDR1 and CDR2 sequences are SGHVS and FQNEAQ. With V trimmed by 3 bases and J by 6 bases, 7 bases remained unmatched. The CDR3 length is 15 residues. CDR3 in amino acids: CASSLGTGVSSEAFF. The CDR3 DNA sequence: TGTGCCAGCAGCTTGGGGACAGGGGTTAGCTCTGAAGCTTTCTTT.

This clone qualifies as medium-sized. The chain links TRBV6-2 or TRBV6-3 to TRBJ1-2, with 8 nucleotides matching TRBD1. Germline V gene data show CDR1 as MNHEY and CDR2 as SVGEGT. The J segment lost 4 bases and the V segment lost 4 bases, leaving 11 bases of the junction unmatched. This CDR3 spans 16 amino acids. CDR3 DNA sequence: TGTGCCAGCAGTTGGCTGGGGCAGGGGGCAGGCTATGGCTACACCTTC. Its protein is CASSWLGQGAGYGYTF.

The chain recombines TRBV11-3 with TRBJ2-1; D unclear. V was clipped by 5 bases and J by 7 bases, with 9 bases between them. The CDR3 runs 12 residues. Germline CDR1 SGHNT, CDR2 YENEEA. CDR3 in DNA: TGTGCCAGCAGCCAGACTCTTAATGAGCAGTTCTTC. Translating it yields CASSQTLNEQFF.

This clone was seen once. The chain employs TRBV7-9 and TRBJ1-6, with 9 positions matching TRBD1. After removal of 5 bases from V and 7 bases from J, the junction contained 6 bases not matched to a gene. This CDR3 is built from 15 residues. Germline assignment: CDR1 SEHNR and CDR2 FQNEAQ (reference sequence). Here the CDR3 reads CASSPRQGENSPLHF. The CDR3 nucleotides are TGTGCCAGCAGCCCCAGACAGGGGGAAAATTCACCCCTCCACTTT.

The V and J genes are TRBV5-4 and TRBJ2-5; possibly TRBD2 for D (6 bases). The CDR3 has 14 residues. Germline CDR1 is SGHNT and CDR2 is YYREEE (reference sequence). V lost 4 bases and J lost 6, with 16 bases in between. The CDR3 DNA sequence: TGTGCCAGCAGCCCCGGCACAGGAGGGAAGACCCAGTACTTC. Translated, it gives CASSPGTGGKTQYF.

The chain uses TRBV4-3 and TRBJ2-1, with TRBD2 as a possible D gene (6 bases). There are 13 residues in the CDR3. V lost 3 bases, J lost 4 bases, and 7 bases lay in between. Germline V gene lookup returns CDR1 LGHNA and CDR2 YSLEER. The chain's CDR3 is CASSHGGYNEQFF. CDR3 sequence (DNA): TGCGCCAGCAGCCACGGGGGATACAATGAGCAGTTCTTC.

The rearrangement joins TRBV18 to TRBJ2-2, with a weak D call TRBD2 (6 bases). V gave up 0 bases and J gave up 5 bases, with 10 bases separating them. Germline loops: CDR1 KGHSH, CDR2 LQKENI. The CDR3 has 15 residues. The CDR3 DNA follows: TGTGCCAGCTCACCACCAGCGGGCGCTACCGGGGAGCTGTTTTTT. Its translation is CASSPPAGATGELFF.

This chain links TRBV5-4 with TRBJ2-6, with 7 bases lining up with TRBD1. The CDR3 totals 17 residues. Germline CDR1 and CDR2: SGHNT and YYREEE (reference sequence). With 3 bases clipped from V and 0 bases from J, the junction kept 6 bases outside the gene matches. CDR3 DNA: TGTGCCAGCAGCTATACAGGGGCCCTCTCTGGGGCCAACGTCCTGACTTTC. Amino acids: CASSYTGALSGANVLTF. Looking up the rest from reference TRBV5-4 and TRBJ2-6 gives the full variable domain: ETGVTQSPTHLIKTRGQQVTLRCSSQSGHNTVSWYQQALGQGPQFIFQYYREEENGRGNFPPRFSGLQFPNYSSELNVNALELDDSALYLCASSYTGALSGANVLTFGAGSRLTVL.

The chain uses TRBV30 and TRBJ1-2, with D possibly matching TRBD1 (6 bases). Deletions cut 8 bases from V and 3 bases from J, with 13 bases between. Germline V gene lookup returns CDR1 GTSNPN and CDR2 SVGIG (reference sequence). The CDR3 runs 12 residues. The CDR3 sequence is CAAYREDYGYTF. CDR3 bases: TGTGCCGCGTACAGGGAAGACTATGGCTACACCTTC.

This chain joins TRBV27 and TRBJ2-3, with a tentative D call TRBD1 (6 bases). Germline V CDR1 and CDR2: MNHEY, SMNVEV (reference sequence). V was cut by 5 bases and J by 1 base, with 19 bases left in between. The CDR3 covers 17 residues. The CDR3 spells CASSPGQFKGGTDTQYF. The DNA for the CDR3 is TGTGCCAGCAGTCCCGGACAGTTCAAGGGGGGCACAGATACGCAGTATTTT.

V and J are TRBV7-9 and TRBJ1-1, with D possibly TRBD1 on 5 matching bases. Germline CDR1 reads SEHNR; CDR2 reads FQNEAQ (reference sequence). The CDR3 extends over 14 amino acids. V lost 5 bases and J lost 1, with 11 bases in between. The CDR3, as DNA: TGTGCCAGCAGCCCACAGGCGCAGAACACTGAAGCTTTCTTT. Translation: CASSPQAQNTEAFF.

The rearrangement uses TRBV5-3 and TRBJ1-1; the D gene is possibly TRBD1 (5 bases). TRBV5-3 is classed as an ORF, of uncertain function. Trimming pared 1 base from V and 5 bases from J, leaving 9 bases between. The CDR3 has 13 amino acids. CDR3 nucleotide sequence: TGTGCCAGAAGCTTGCGGGGGGGAACTGAAGCTTTCTTT. It specifies CARSLRGGTEAFF.

The count of this clone is one. V usage is TRBV9 and J usage is TRBJ2-2, with 7 bases aligning to TRBD2. Germline CDR1 reads SGDLS; CDR2 reads YYNGEE. The CDR3 totals 15 residues. V was clipped by 3 bases and J by 4 bases; unmatched bases: 6. Written as DNA, the CDR3 is TGTGCCAGCAGCGCCGGACTAGAAGCCACCGGGGAGCTGTTTTTT. Translation gives CASSAGLEATGELFF.

Only a few counts were recorded for this clone. This chain links TRBV28 with TRBJ1-5; D is perhaps TRBD1 (5 bases). The germline gives CDR1 MDHEN, CDR2 SYDVKM. V lost 6 bases to trimming and J lost 5 bases, with 14 bases between them. The CDR3 contains 14 residues. For the CDR3, the DNA is TGTGCCAGCAGGTTCCCCCAGGGTTATCAGCCCCAGCATTTT. Amino acids: CASRFPQGYQPQHF.

The count of this clone is one. The CDR3 loop reads CASSSPDRGVFGYTF. CDR3 sequence (DNA): TGTGCCAGCAGTTCCCCCGACAGGGGGGTCTTCGGCTACACCTTC. The chain uses TRBV27 and TRBJ1-2; TRBD1 agrees at 9 bases. V shed 4 bases, J shed 8 bases, and the junction held 11 bases outside the gene matches. The CDR3 length is 15 residues. CDR1 is MNHEY, CDR2 SMNVEV, per germline (reference sequence).